This T cell receptor beta chain is from a study of blood T cell repertoires in COVID-19. The CDR3 is made up of 14 amino acids, end residues included. CDR1 and CDR2 from the germline V gene are MGHRA and YSYEKL. Sequencing was performed with immunoSEQ multiplex PCR; in TCRdb, only in-frame clones are kept and a portion is missing. This sample carries 200,000 to 300,000 clones, around 81% of them seen once, and the ten largest clones take 5% to 8%. Note on this clone: The DNA is omitted, as the CDR3 cannot be located on it reliably, and the CDR3 follows TCRdb's listing.

Sequenced input: peripheral blood. This clonotype originated in a woman aged 60-70 years with active or convalescent COVID-19. The gene calls are TRBV4-1 and TRBJ2-1; the table's D gene call, TRBD2, was not cross checked with the DNA. CDR3 sequence: CASSQDVAVGSMFF.